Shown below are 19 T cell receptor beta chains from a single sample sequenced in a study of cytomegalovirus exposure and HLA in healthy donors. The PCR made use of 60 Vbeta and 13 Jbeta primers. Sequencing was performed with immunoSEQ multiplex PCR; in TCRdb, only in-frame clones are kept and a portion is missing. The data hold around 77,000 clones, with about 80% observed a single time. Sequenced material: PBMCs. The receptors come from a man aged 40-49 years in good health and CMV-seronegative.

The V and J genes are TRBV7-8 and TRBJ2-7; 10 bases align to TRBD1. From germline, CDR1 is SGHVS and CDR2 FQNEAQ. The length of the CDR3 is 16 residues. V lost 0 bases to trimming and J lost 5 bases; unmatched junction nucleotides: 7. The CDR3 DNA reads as TGTGCCAGCAGCTTAGCCGGGACAGGGGCCTTCGACGAGCAGTACTTC. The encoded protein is CASSLAGTGAFDEQYF.

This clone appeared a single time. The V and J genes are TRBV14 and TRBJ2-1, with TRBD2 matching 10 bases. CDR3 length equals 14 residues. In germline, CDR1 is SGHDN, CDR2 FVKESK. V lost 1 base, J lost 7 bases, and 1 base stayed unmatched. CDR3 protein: CASSQALAGNEQFF. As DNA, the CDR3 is TGTGCCAGCAGCCAAGCACTAGCGGGGAATGAGCAGTTCTTC.

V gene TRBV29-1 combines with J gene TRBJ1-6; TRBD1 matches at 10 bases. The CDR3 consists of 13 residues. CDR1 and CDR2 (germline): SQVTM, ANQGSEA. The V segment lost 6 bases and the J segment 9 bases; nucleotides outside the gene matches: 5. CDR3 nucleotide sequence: TGCAGCGTCGGACAGGGGGTAGGTTCACCCCTCCACTTT. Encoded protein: CSVGQGVGSPLHF.

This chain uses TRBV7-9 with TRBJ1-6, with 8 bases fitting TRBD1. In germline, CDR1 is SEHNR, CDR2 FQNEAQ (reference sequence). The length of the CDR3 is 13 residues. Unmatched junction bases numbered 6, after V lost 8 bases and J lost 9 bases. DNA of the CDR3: TGTGCCAGCCGAGGACAGGGAGGTTCACCCCTCCACTTT. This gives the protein CASRGQGGSPLHF.

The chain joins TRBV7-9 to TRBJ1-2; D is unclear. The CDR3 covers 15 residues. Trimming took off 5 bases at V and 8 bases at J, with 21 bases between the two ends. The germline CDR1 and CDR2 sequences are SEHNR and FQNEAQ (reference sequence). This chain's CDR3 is CASSPHRTPAEGYTF. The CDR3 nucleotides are TGTGCCAGCAGCCCTCACCGAACCCCGGCGGAGGGCTACACCTTC.

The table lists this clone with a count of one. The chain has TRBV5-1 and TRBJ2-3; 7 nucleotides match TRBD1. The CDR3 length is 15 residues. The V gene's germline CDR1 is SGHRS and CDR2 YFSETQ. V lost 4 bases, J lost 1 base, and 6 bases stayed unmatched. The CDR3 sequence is CASSPDRVRTDTQYF. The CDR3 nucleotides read TGCGCCAGCAGCCCCGACAGGGTCCGCACAGATACGCAGTATTTT. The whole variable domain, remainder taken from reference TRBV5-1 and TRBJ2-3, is KAGVTQTPRYLIKTRGQQVTLSCSPISGHRSVSWYQQTPGQGLQFLFEYFSETQRNKGNFPGRFSGRQFSNSRSEMNVSTLELGDSALYLCASSPDRVRTDTQYFGPGTRLTVL.

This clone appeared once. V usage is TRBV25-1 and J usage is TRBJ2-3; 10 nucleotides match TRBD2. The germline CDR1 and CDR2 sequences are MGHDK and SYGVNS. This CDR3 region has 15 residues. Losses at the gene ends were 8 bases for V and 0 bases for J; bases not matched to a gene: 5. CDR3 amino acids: CASGAGGMSTDTQYF. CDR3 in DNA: TGTGCCAGCGGAGCGGGGGGGATGAGCACAGATACGCAGTATTTT.

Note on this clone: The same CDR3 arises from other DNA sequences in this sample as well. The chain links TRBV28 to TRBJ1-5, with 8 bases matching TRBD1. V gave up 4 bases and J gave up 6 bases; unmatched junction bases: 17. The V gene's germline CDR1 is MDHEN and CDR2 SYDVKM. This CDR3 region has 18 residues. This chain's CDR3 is CASSSPPGQARSRQPQHF. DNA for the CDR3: TGTGCCAGCAGTTCACCTCCGGGACAGGCTCGGTCGCGTCAGCCCCAGCATTTT.

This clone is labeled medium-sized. The CDR3 is CASSQGTGGQPQHF. CDR3 in DNA: TGTGCCAGCAGCCAAGGGACAGGGGGTCAGCCCCAGCATTTT. The chain recombines TRBV11-2 with TRBJ1-5, with TRBD1 matching over 11 bases. Losses at the gene ends were 5 bases for V and 6 bases for J; bases not matched to a gene: 3. Germline V gene lookup returns CDR1 SGHAT and CDR2 FQNNGV. The CDR3 loop spans 14 amino acids.

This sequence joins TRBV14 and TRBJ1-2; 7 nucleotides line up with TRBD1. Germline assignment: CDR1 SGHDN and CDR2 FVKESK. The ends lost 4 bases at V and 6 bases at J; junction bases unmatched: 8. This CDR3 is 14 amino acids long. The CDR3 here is CASSPIRQGHGYTF. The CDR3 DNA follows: TGTGCCAGCAGCCCGATAAGACAGGGCCATGGCTACACCTTC.

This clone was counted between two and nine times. The CDR3 DNA is TGTGCCAGCAGGACTGGGAGGGGGAGGACCTACGAGCAGTACTTC. Translation gives CASRTGRGRTYEQYF. The gene calls are TRBV11-2 and TRBJ2-7, with D maybe TRBD2 (7 bases). The length of the CDR3 is 15 residues. V lost 6 bases, J lost 2 bases, and 17 bases lay in between. The germline V gene encodes CDR1 SGHAT and CDR2 FQNNGV. The full variable domain, rest sourced from reference TRBV11-2 and TRBJ2-7, is EAGVAQSPRYKIIEKRQSVAFWCNPISGHATLYWYQQILGQGPKLLIQFQNNGVVDDSQLPKDRFSAERLKGVDSTLKIQPAKLEDSAVYLCASRTGRGRTYEQYFGPGTRLTVT.

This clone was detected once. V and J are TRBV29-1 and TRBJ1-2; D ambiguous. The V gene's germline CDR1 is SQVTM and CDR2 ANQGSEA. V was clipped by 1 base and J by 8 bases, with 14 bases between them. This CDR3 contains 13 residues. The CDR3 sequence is CSVEVHGSSGYTF. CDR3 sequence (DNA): TGCAGCGTTGAAGTGCACGGGTCTAGCGGCTACACCTTC.

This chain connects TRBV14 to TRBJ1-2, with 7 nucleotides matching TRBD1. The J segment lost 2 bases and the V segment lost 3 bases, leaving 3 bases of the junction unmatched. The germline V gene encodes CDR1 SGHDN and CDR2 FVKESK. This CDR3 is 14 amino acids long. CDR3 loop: CASSQQTGNYGYTF. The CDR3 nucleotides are TGTGCCAGCAGCCAGCAGACAGGGAACTATGGCTACACCTTC.

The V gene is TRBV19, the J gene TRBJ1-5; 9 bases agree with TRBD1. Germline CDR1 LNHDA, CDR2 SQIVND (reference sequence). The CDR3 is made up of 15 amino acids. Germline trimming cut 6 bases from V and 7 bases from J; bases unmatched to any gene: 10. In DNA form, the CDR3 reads TGTGCCAGTAGGTGGGGACAGGGCTCGGACCAGCCCCAGCATTTT. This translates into CASRWGQGSDQPQHF.

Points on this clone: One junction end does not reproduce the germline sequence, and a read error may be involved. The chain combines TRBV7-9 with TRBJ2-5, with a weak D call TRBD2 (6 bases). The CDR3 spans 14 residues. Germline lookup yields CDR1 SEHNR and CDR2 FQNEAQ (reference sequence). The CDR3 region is CSSSTTGTWETQYF. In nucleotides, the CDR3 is TGTTCCAGCAGCACTACCGGGACTTGGGAGACCCAGTACTTC. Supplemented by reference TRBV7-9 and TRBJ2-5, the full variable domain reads DTGVSQNPRHKITKRGQNVTFRCDPISEHNRLYWYRQTLGQGPEFLTYFQNEAQLEKSRLLSDRFSAERPKGSFSTLEIQRTEQGDSAMYLCSSSTTGTWETQYFGPGTRLLVL.

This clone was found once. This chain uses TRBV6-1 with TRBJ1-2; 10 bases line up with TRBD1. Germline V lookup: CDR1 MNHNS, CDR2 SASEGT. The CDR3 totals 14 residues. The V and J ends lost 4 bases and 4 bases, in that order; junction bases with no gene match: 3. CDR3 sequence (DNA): TGTGCCAGCAGTGGTAGGACAGGGGGCTATGGCTACACCTTC. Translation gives CASSGRTGGYGYTF.

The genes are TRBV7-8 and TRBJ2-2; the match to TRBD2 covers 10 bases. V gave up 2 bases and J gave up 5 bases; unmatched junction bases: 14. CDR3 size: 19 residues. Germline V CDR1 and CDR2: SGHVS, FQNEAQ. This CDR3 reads CASSLPRERGGEQTGELFF. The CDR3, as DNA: TGTGCCAGCAGCTTACCCCGGGAGCGGGGGGGGGAGCAAACCGGGGAGCTGTTTTTT.

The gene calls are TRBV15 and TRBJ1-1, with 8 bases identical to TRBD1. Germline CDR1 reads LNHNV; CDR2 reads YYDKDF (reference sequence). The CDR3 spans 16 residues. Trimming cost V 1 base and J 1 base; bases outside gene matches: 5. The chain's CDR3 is CATSRVRTGTNTEAFF. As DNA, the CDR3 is TGTGCCACCAGCAGAGTTCGGACAGGGACGAACACTGAAGCTTTCTTT.

CDR3 nucleotides: TGTGCCAGCAGCCAAGATCTAACGTTCTACCTTGGAAACACCATATATTTT. It yields the protein CASSQDLTFYLGNTIYF. The rearrangement uses TRBV4-2 and TRBJ1-3; no reliable D call. There are 17 residues in the CDR3. The germline V and J ends were trimmed by 0 bases and 3 bases, with 15 bases remaining between them. Germline CDR1 is LGHNA and CDR2 is YNFKEQ.